The 17 T cell receptor beta chains listed next were all sequenced from one sample in a study of early T cells in non-severe SARS-CoV-2 infection. TCRdb analysed the 5' RACE reads with MiXCR anew, one entry per CDR3 protein. The sample contains 65,000 to 95,000 distinct CDR3 sequences, more than 13% of which appear only once. What was sequenced was whole blood. These receptors all stem from an adult who was a healthcare worker with PCR-confirmed SARS-CoV-2 infection or an uninfected control (not recorded which).

A few counts support this clonotype. The rearrangement uses TRBV20-1 and TRBJ2-3; either TRBD1 or TRBD2 may supply D (5 bases each). This CDR3 is built from 16 residues. CDR1 and CDR2 from the germline V gene are DFQATT and SNEGSKA (reference sequence). V lost 6 bases to trimming and J lost 2 bases, with 21 bases between them. CDR3 loop: CSAREGWMGPTDTQYF. DNA of the CDR3: TGCAGTGCAAGGGAAGGTTGGATGGGACCCACAGATACGCAGTATTTT.

This clonotype was seen a handful of times. The chain employs TRBV5-1 and TRBJ2-3, with D uncertain. The germline CDR1 and CDR2 sequences are SGHRS and YFSETQ. The CDR3 covers 12 residues. Trimming removed 3 bases at V and 4 bases at J, with 6 bases between. CDR3 in amino acids: CASSSGPDTQYF. Here the CDR3 DNA reads TGCGCCAGCAGCTCGGGTCCAGATACGCAGTATTTT.

The chain employs TRBV7-6 and TRBJ1-1; 8 positions match TRBD1. The length of the CDR3 is 17 residues. The J segment lost 7 bases and the V segment lost 7 bases, leaving 20 bases of the junction unmatched. Germline CDR1 reads SGHVS; CDR2 reads FNYEAQ. The CDR3 sequence is CASNPAAGGGFAGEAFF. The CDR3, as DNA: TGTGCCAGCAACCCCGCGGCAGGGGGCGGATTCGCTGGTGAAGCTTTCTTT. Full variable domain (outside the CDR3, taken from reference TRBV7-6 and TRBJ1-1): GAGVSQSPRYKVTKRGQDVALRCDPISGHVSLYWYRQALGQGPEFLTYFNYEAQQDKSGLPNDRFSAERPEGSISTLTIQRTEQRDSAMYRCASNPAAGGGFAGEAFFGQGTRLTVV.

The J gene is TRBJ2-1, the V gene TRBV10-3; 10 bases align to TRBD1. V lost 6 bases and J lost 6; bases outside the gene matches: 2. CDR1 is ENHRY, CDR2 SYGVKD, per germline. This CDR3 has 13 residues. CDR3 loop: CAISRDRGNEQFF. As DNA, the CDR3 is TGTGCCATCAGCCGGGACAGGGGCAATGAGCAGTTCTTC.

The chain has TRBV6-4 and TRBJ2-3; 12 positions agree with TRBD1. Germline lookup yields CDR1 MRHNA and CDR2 SNTAGT. The CDR3 contains 15 residues. The V gene end was trimmed by 7 bases and the J gene end by 5 bases; junction bases not matched to a gene: 7. CDR3 nucleotide sequence: TGTGCCAGCACCCCGGGACAGGGGGCCGGAGATACGCAGTATTTT. Translating it yields CASTPGQGAGDTQYF.

V is TRBV7-8 and J is TRBJ2-2; D unresolved. V was clipped by 5 bases and J by 1 base, with 17 bases between them. The CDR3 has 17 residues. The germline V gene has CDR1 SGHVS and CDR2 FQNEAQ. Here the CDR3 DNA reads TGTGCCAGCAGCCAAAAATCCGGGCTACTGAACACCGGGGAGCTGTTTTTT. It is translated as CASSQKSGLLNTGELFF.

This clonotype was counted a few times. This chain joins TRBV3-1 and TRBJ1-2; 7 nucleotides align to TRBD1. V trimming: 4 bases; J trimming: 4 bases; junction bases outside the gene matches: 6. In germline, CDR1 is LGHDT, CDR2 YNNKEL (reference sequence). The CDR3 totals 14 residues. CDR3 in DNA: TGTGCCAGCAGCCTTCGGACAGGCGGCTATGGCTACACCTTC. Translating gives CASSLRTGGYGYTF.

This clonotype was recorded many times. This sequence joins TRBV29-1 and TRBJ2-7; 8 positions match TRBD2. The CDR3 is made up of 14 amino acids. Germline V CDR1 and CDR2: SQVTM, ANQGSEA. V lost 6 bases and J lost 2; bases outside the gene matches: 9. CDR3 sequence (DNA): TGCAGCGTCCGGGAGGGGGGGCTCCCCTACGAGCAGTACTTC. It encodes CSVREGGLPYEQYF.

The sample holds a few counts of this clonotype. The V call is TRBV5-6, the J call TRBJ2-1, with D tentatively TRBD1 (7 bases). The CDR3 is 11 residues long. V was clipped by 5 bases and J by 9 bases, with 9 bases between them. Germline CDR1 SGHDT, CDR2 YYEEEE. The CDR3: CASRQGGEQFF. CDR3 nucleotides: TGTGCCAGCAGGCAGGGGGGTGAGCAGTTCTTC.

This clonotype was counted a few times. This rearrangement joins TRBV29-1 to TRBJ1-2; tentative D call: TRBD1 (5 bases). This CDR3 is built from 11 residues. Germline V gene data show CDR1 as SQVTM and CDR2 as ANQGSEA. V lost 7 bases, J lost 9 bases, and 15 bases lay in between. CDR3 region: CSAQPQGSYTF. The CDR3 DNA reads as TGCAGCGCGCAACCCCAGGGAAGCTACACCTTC.

The CDR3 DNA follows: TGTGCCATTTCAGGACAGAACTATGGCTACACCTTC. Amino acid sequence: CAISGQNYGYTF. The rearrangement uses TRBV28 and TRBJ1-2, with a tentative D call TRBD1 (6 bases). The CDR3 length is 12 residues. Germline-derived CDR1 and CDR2 are MDHEN and SYDVKM. V was pared by 10 bases and J by 2 bases, with 11 bases between.

A few counts support this clonotype. The chain has TRBV6-6 and TRBJ2-3; TRBD2 agrees at 11 bases. V trimming: 0 bases; J trimming: 5 bases; junction bases outside the gene matches: 7. The CDR3 runs 17 residues. Per germline, CDR1 MNHNY and CDR2 SVGAGI (reference sequence). The CDR3 here is CASSYSIAGGQRDTQYF. The DNA of the CDR3 is TGTGCCAGCAGTTACTCCATAGCGGGGGGGCAGAGAGATACGCAGTATTTT.

The gene calls are TRBV9 and TRBJ1-6; D not resolved. V was cut by 3 bases and J by 7 bases, with 14 bases left in between. The germline CDR1 and CDR2 sequences are SGDLS and YYNGEE. The CDR3 totals 15 residues. Here the CDR3 DNA reads TGTGCCAGCAGCGAAGGGTTGGGCAGCAATTCACCCCTCCACTTT. It yields the protein CASSEGLGSNSPLHF. Looking up the rest from reference TRBV9 and TRBJ1-6 gives the full variable domain: DSGVTQTPKHLITATGQRVTLRCSPRSGDLSVYWYQQSLDQGLQFLIQYYNGEERAKGNILERFSAQQFPDLHSELNLSSLELGDSALYFCASSEGLGSNSPLHFGNGTRLTVT.

This chain links TRBV28 with TRBJ1-5; D is perhaps TRBD1 (6 bases). The CDR3 has 14 residues. The germline V and J ends were trimmed by 5 bases and 3 bases, with 11 bases remaining between them. Germline CDR1 and CDR2: MDHEN and SYDVKM. Written as DNA, the CDR3 is TGTGCCAGCAGTCCCAACAGGGTCAATCAGCCCCAGCATTTT. Translating it yields CASSPNRVNQPQHF.

This clonotype was picked up a small number of times. The rearrangement uses TRBV4-2 and TRBJ2-2; 8 bases are a match to TRBD1. The CDR3 is 15 amino acids. Germline V CDR1 and CDR2: LGHNA, YNFKEQ. V trimming: 3 bases; J trimming: 6 bases; junction bases outside the gene matches: 6. The CDR3 DNA follows: TGTGCCAGCAGCCACGGACAGGGAGGCCCCGGGGAGCTGTTTTTT. Its protein is CASSHGQGGPGELFF.

By sample fraction, this clonotype is large. The chain recombines TRBV28 with TRBJ1-1; D unclear. V was cut by 2 bases and J by 4 bases, with 8 bases left in between. The CDR3 totals 13 residues. CDR1 MDHEN and CDR2 SYDVKM come from the germline V gene. The CDR3 here is CASSLSSITEAFF. The DNA for the CDR3 is TGTGCCAGCAGTTTAAGTAGTATCACTGAAGCTTTCTTT.

The table lists this clonotype with a few counts. The chain combines TRBV6-2 or TRBV6-3 with TRBJ1-1; D gene ambiguous. Looked up from germline, CDR1 is MNHEY and CDR2 is SVGEGT. Trimming cost V 2 bases and J 0 bases, with 4 bases left between them. The CDR3 sequence is 13 residues long. CDR3: CASSYRMNTEAFF. CDR3 coding DNA: TGTGCCAGCAGTTACCGGATGAACACTGAAGCTTTCTTT.